Presented here are 30 T cell receptor beta chains from one specimen sequenced in a study of cytotoxic CD8 clonotypes in ibrutinib-treated CLL. Sequenced by immunoSEQ multiplex PCR; TCRdb stores in-frame clones only, minus some. The table shows roughly 330,000 clones, with over 60% occurring only once. Source: PBMCs, taken after 36 months of ibrutinib treatment. The receptors here all came from a human donor with chronic lymphocytic leukemia.

The CDR3 protein is CASSPSGLAYEQYF. The CDR3 region has the DNA TGTGCCAGCAGCCCCTCGGGACTCGCCTACGAGCAGTACTTC. The J gene is TRBJ2-7, the V gene TRBV9; maybe TRBD2 (6 bases). The ends were cut back, 4 bases at V and 2 bases at J, with 13 bases in the middle. The CDR3 is 14 residues long. CDR1 is SGDLS and CDR2 is YYNGEE in the germline V gene.

This chain joins TRBV15 and TRBJ1-1; D not certain. The CDR3 totals 13 residues. Germline loops: CDR1 LNHNV, CDR2 YYDKDF (reference sequence). V gave up 0 bases and J gave up 1 base, with 3 bases separating them. This CDR3 is CATSREQNTEAFF. CDR3 coding DNA: TGTGCCACCAGCAGAGAACAGAACACTGAAGCTTTCTTT.

The chain carries TRBV5-1 and TRBJ1-1; D perhaps matches TRBD1 (6 bases). Germline values: CDR1 SGHRS, CDR2 YFSETQ. Trimming took 5 bases from V and 5 from J, leaving 19 bases between them. The CDR3 has 15 amino acids. The CDR3 sequence is CASRAREGGTTEAFF. The CDR3 nucleotides read TGCGCCAGCAGAGCTAGGGAAGGGGGTACTACTGAAGCTTTCTTT. Drawing the rest from reference TRBV5-1 and TRBJ1-1, the complete variable domain is KAGVTQTPRYLIKTRGQQVTLSCSPISGHRSVSWYQQTPGQGLQFLFEYFSETQRNKGNFPGRFSGRQFSNSRSEMNVSTLELGDSALYLCASRAREGGTTEAFFGQGTRLTVV.

V gene TRBV7-9 combines with J gene TRBJ2-7; 11 bases map to TRBD2. Trimming cost V 4 bases and J 2 bases; bases outside gene matches: 4. CDR1 is SEHNR and CDR2 is FQNEAQ in the germline V gene (reference sequence). CDR3 size: 15 residues. Here the CDR3 DNA reads TGTGCCAGCAGCTCACTAGCGGGAGCGACCTACGAGCAGTACTTC. As protein: CASSSLAGATYEQYF.

The CDR3 DNA is TGTGCCAGCAGCAAAGATAGCGGGGAAGCCGATGAGCAGTTCTTC. Its protein is CASSKDSGEADEQFF. This chain links TRBV21-1 with TRBJ2-1; the table's D call, TRBD2, has no DNA check behind it. TRBV21-1 counts as a pseudogene. CDR3 size: 15 residues.

This CDR3 is CSRRDRETQYF. DNA for the CDR3: TGCAGTCGTCGGGACCGGGAGACCCAGTACTTC. The chain uses TRBV20-1 and TRBJ2-5; D could derive from TRBD1 or TRBD2 (5 bases each). Trimming removed 8 bases from V and 5 bases from J, with 12 bases in between. The CDR3 spans 11 residues. Germline values: CDR1 DFQATT, CDR2 SNEGSKA (reference sequence).

This clone appeared a single time. This chain links TRBV5-1 with TRBJ2-1; the D is unclear. The CDR3 length is 11 residues. Per germline, CDR1 SGHRS and CDR2 YFSETQ. Trimming left V 5 bases short and J 8 bases short, with 8 bases between. CDR3 bases: TGCGCCAGCAGTATTGGGGATGAGCAGTTCTTC. Translated: CASSIGDEQFF.

The V gene is TRBV19, the J gene TRBJ1-4; TRBD1 agrees at 7 bases. With V trimmed by 1 base and J by 7 bases, 6 bases remained unmatched. The CDR3 has 15 residues. The germline V gene has CDR1 LNHDA and CDR2 SQIVND (reference sequence). CDR3 sequence: CASSIAVGGREKLFF. CDR3 nucleotides: TGTGCCAGTAGTATAGCAGTAGGGGGCCGTGAAAAACTGTTTTTT.

The chain uses TRBV4-2 and TRBJ2-1, with D possibly being TRBD1 (5 bases). The CDR3 consists of 15 residues. Germline V gives CDR1 LGHNA, CDR2 YNFKEQ. Between the trimmed V and J ends, which lost 0 bases and 3 bases, there was a span of 9 bases. The chain's CDR3 is CASSQDRGYYNEQFF. The DNA for the CDR3 is TGTGCCAGCAGCCAAGATAGGGGTTACTACAATGAGCAGTTCTTC.

The V and J genes are TRBV28 and TRBJ1-2, with TRBD1 as a possible D gene (6 bases). The CDR3 covers 17 residues. Trimming took off 1 base at V and 0 bases at J, with 15 bases between the two ends. Germline V gene sequence: CDR1 MDHEN, CDR2 SYDVKM. The CDR3 nucleotides read TGTGCCAGCAGTTTATATTTTAGAGGACAGACTAACTATGGCTACACCTTC. Translating it yields CASSLYFRGQTNYGYTF.

This clone was detected a few times. The gene calls are TRBV11-2 and TRBJ1-6; no definite D call. Germline-derived CDR1 and CDR2 are SGHAT and FQNNGV. Trimming stripped 4 bases from V and 2 bases from J, with 9 bases between. This CDR3 contains 15 residues. Here the CDR3 reads CASSSWFPYNSPLHF. In DNA form, the CDR3 reads TGTGCCAGCAGCTCCTGGTTCCCCTATAATTCACCCCTCCACTTT.

J is TRBJ1-6 and V is TRBV29-1, with 8 positions matching TRBD1. V lost 6 bases to trimming and J lost 7 bases; unmatched junction nucleotides: 5. This CDR3 spans 13 amino acids. Germline CDR1 SQVTM, CDR2 ANQGSEA. The CDR3 is CSVRGQGNSPLHF. For the CDR3, the DNA is TGCAGCGTCCGCGGACAGGGAAATTCACCCCTCCACTTT.

The chain has TRBV19 and TRBJ2-2, with a tentative D call TRBD1 (5 bases). The CDR3 extends over 16 amino acids. Between the trimmed V and J ends, which lost 5 bases and 4 bases, there was a span of 17 bases. Per germline, CDR1 LNHDA and CDR2 SQIVND (reference sequence). The CDR3 DNA reads as TGTGCCAGTAGTGGGGCCCACGGGTTCCCCACCGGGGAGCTGTTTTTT. Protein sequence: CASSGAHGFPTGELFF.

The sample holds a few counts of this clone. The chain carries TRBV19 and TRBJ1-2; 7 bases agree with TRBD1. The V segment lost 1 base and the J segment 1 base; nucleotides outside the gene matches: 0. From germline, CDR1 is LNHDA and CDR2 SQIVND (reference sequence). This CDR3 comprises 14 residues. This CDR3 is CASSIGDSNYGYTF. Here the CDR3 DNA reads TGTGCCAGTAGTATAGGGGACAGTAACTATGGCTACACCTTC.

The chain joins TRBV6-5 to TRBJ1-1; unclear D gene. V was cut by 2 bases and J by 10 bases, with 11 bases left in between. The germline V gene encodes CDR1 MNHEY and CDR2 SVGAGI. This CDR3 has 12 amino acids. The CDR3 nucleotides read TGTGCCAGCAGTTACCCAGGTGTGGGAGCTTTCTTT. Its protein is CASSYPGVGAFF.

The chain is built from TRBV5-3 and TRBJ2-1; the match to TRBD2 covers 13 bases. TRBV5-3 is designated an ORF whose function remains uncertain. The V segment lost 4 bases and the J segment 4 bases; nucleotides outside the gene matches: 2. CDR3 size: 15 residues. The CDR3 loop is CARSRGLAGYNEQFF. The CDR3, as DNA: TGTGCCAGAAGCCGGGGACTAGCGGGATACAATGAGCAGTTCTTC.

The chain employs TRBV4-1 and TRBJ2-2, with D perhaps TRBD2 (6 bases). Germline V CDR1 and CDR2: MGHRA, YSYEKL. Deletions cut 3 bases from V and 9 bases from J, with 20 bases between. The CDR3 extends over 16 amino acids. CDR3 in amino acids: CASSHPFHPGRRELFF. CDR3 sequence (DNA): TGCGCCAGCAGCCACCCCTTCCACCCGGGGAGGAGGGAGCTGTTTTTT.

This clone was seen a single time. The chain recombines TRBV29-1 with TRBJ2-7; TRBD1 or TRBD2 may be the D gene (5 bases each). The germline V gene has CDR1 SQVTM and CDR2 ANQGSEA. The CDR3 covers 11 residues. The V end lost 5 bases, the J end lost 6 bases, and 11 bases lay between the germline ends. The CDR3: CSVFQRGEQYF. The CDR3 coding sequence is TGCAGCGTTTTTCAGAGGGGCGAGCAGTACTTC.

This clone has a handful of counts. The chain employs TRBV28 and TRBJ2-1; D perhaps matches TRBD2 (5 bases). The CDR3 has 16 residues. Germline CDR1 and CDR2: MDHEN and SYDVKM. Trimming left V 4 bases short and J 1 base short, with 14 bases between. The CDR3: CASSSVFGVSYNEQFF. The CDR3 bases are TGTGCCAGCAGTTCAGTCTTCGGGGTTTCCTACAATGAGCAGTTCTTC.

The chain recombines TRBV13 with TRBJ1-6, with no clear D. The CDR3 loop spans 12 amino acids. The V and J ends lost 5 bases and 6 bases respectively, with 5 bases between them. CDR1 is PRHDT and CDR2 is FYEKMQ in the germline V gene (reference sequence). CDR3 region: CASSPPNSPLHF. The CDR3 DNA reads TGTGCCAGCAGCCCCCCTAATTCACCCCTCCACTTT. The whole variable domain, filled in from reference TRBV13 and TRBJ1-6, reads AAGVIQSPRHLIKEKRETATLKCYPIPRHDTVYWYQQGPGQDPQFLISFYEKMQSDKGSIPDRFSAQQFSDYHSELNMSSLELGDSALYFCASSPPNSPLHFGNGTRLTVT.

Here the CDR3 DNA reads TGTGCCAGCAGCTTAAGGGACGCCTATGGGGAGCGAAGCACAGATACGCAGTATTTT. Amino acids: CASSLRDAYGERSTDTQYF. V usage is TRBV7-9 and J usage is TRBJ2-3; TRBD1 or TRBD2 may be the D gene (5 bases each). This CDR3 has 19 amino acids. The germline V and J ends were trimmed by 2 bases and 0 bases, with 21 bases remaining between them. The germline CDR1 and CDR2 sequences are SEHNR and FQNEAQ (reference sequence). The full variable domain, in which reference TRBV7-9 and TRBJ2-3 provide the parts outside the CDR3, is DTGVSQNPRHKITKRGQNVTFRCDPISEHNRLYWYRQTLGQGPEFLTYFQNEAQLEKSRLLSDRFSAERPKGSFSTLEIQRTEQGDSAMYLCASSLRDAYGERSTDTQYFGPGTRLTVL.

The chain recombines TRBV4-3 with TRBJ1-3; D is possibly TRBD1 (6 bases). The CDR3 consists of 16 residues. In germline, CDR1 is LGHNA, CDR2 YSLEER. Deletions cut 0 bases from V and 0 bases from J, with 9 bases between. The CDR3 DNA reads as TGCGCCAGCAGCCAAGAACCCAGGGGCTCTGGAAACACCATATATTTT. The encoded protein is CASSQEPRGSGNTIYF.

This clone was detected once. The junction departs from the called germline gene at one end, perhaps through a read error. This chain links TRBV5-1 with TRBJ1-3, with 7 positions matching TRBD1. CDR1 and CDR2 from the germline V gene are SGHRS and YFSETQ. There are 16 residues in the CDR3. This CDR3 reads CASTLTGIGSGNTIYF. CDR3 nucleotides: TGCGCCAGCACCTTGACAGGGATCGGCTCTGGAAACACCATATATTTT.

This clone was observed a handful of times. V usage is TRBV7-9 and J usage is TRBJ1-2; D might be TRBD1 (6 bases). V dropped 5 bases and J dropped 2 bases, with 6 bases sitting between them. The length of the CDR3 is 12 residues. Germline V gene data show CDR1 as SEHNR and CDR2 as FQNEAQ (reference sequence). CDR3 residues: CASSDRNYGYTF. The CDR3 bases are TGTGCCAGCAGCGACAGGAACTATGGCTACACCTTC.

This clone came up a few times. The V gene is TRBV7-8, the J gene TRBJ2-1, with 11 bases that match TRBD2. Per germline, CDR1 SGHVS and CDR2 FQNEAQ. With V trimmed by 5 bases and J by 5 bases, 8 bases remained unmatched. CDR3 length equals 16 residues. This chain's CDR3 is CASSPTGLAVNNEQFF. CDR3 coding DNA: TGTGCCAGCAGCCCCACGGGACTAGCGGTTAACAATGAGCAGTTCTTC.

The V gene is TRBV4-1, the J gene TRBJ2-1; D unclear. V lost 6 bases, J lost 5 bases, and 11 bases lay in between. Germline V CDR1 and CDR2: MGHRA, YSYEKL. There are 13 residues in the CDR3. CDR3 in DNA: TGCGCCAGCAGAGTGACCGGAGACAATGAGCAGTTCTTC. It encodes CASRVTGDNEQFF.

J is TRBJ2-2 and V is TRBV27; 11 nucleotides match TRBD2. The V and J ends lost 0 bases and 8 bases, in that order; junction bases with no gene match: 8. The CDR3 loop spans 17 amino acids. CDR1 is MNHEY, CDR2 SMNVEV, per germline (reference sequence). CDR3 residues: CASSLSPYRLAGGELFF. CDR3 in DNA: TGTGCCAGCAGTTTATCACCCTATCGACTAGCGGGAGGGGAGCTGTTTTTT.

The chain couples TRBV5-1 to TRBJ2-7; D call uncertain. CDR3 size: 16 residues. V lost 0 bases, J lost 4 bases, and 17 bases lay in between. In germline, CDR1 is SGHRS, CDR2 YFSETQ. The chain's CDR3 is CASSLGASGRAYEQYF. The CDR3 DNA is TGCGCCAGCAGCTTGGGGGCGTCAGGACGAGCGTACGAGCAGTACTTC.

This clone has just a few counts. The chain is built from TRBV7-9 and TRBJ2-1; 8 nucleotides match TRBD1. CDR1 and CDR2 (germline): SEHNR, FQNEAQ (reference sequence). Trimming cost V 5 bases and J 0 bases; bases outside gene matches: 6. The CDR3 is 16 residues long. The CDR3 sequence: CASSGYRGSSYNEQFF. CDR3 DNA sequence: TGTGCCAGCAGCGGATACAGGGGGAGCTCCTACAATGAGCAGTTCTTC.

J is TRBJ1-2 and V is TRBV29-1; D might be TRBD1 (5 bases). This CDR3 has 14 amino acids. Trimming took 0 bases from V and 7 from J, leaving 15 bases between them. Germline V gene lookup returns CDR1 SQVTM and CDR2 ANQGSEA. CDR3 in amino acids: CSVEDGGRVAGYTF. CDR3 in DNA: TGCAGCGTTGAAGATGGGGGTAGAGTAGCTGGCTACACCTTC.